These 6 T cell receptor beta chains were all obtained from the same sample, sequenced in a study of Ad26.COV2.S vaccination and SARS-CoV-2 variants. Treatment defined: roughly 20 received Ad26.COV2.S at low or high dose, single or two shots; roughly 5 received placebo; per-sample allocation not given. Samples came from day 63 after the first vaccine or placebo injection. Assay used: immunoSEQ multiplex PCR; TCRdb lists only in-frame clones, some missing. The sample consists of 350,000 to 450,000 clones, about 88% of them appearing once. The specimen was peripheral blood, collected in a trial of Ad26.COV2.S vaccine versus placebo. The receptors stem from a person aged 18-60 years who received the Ad26.COV2.S COVID-19 vaccine or a placebo.

J is TRBJ2-1 and V is TRBV4-3; 12 positions agree with TRBD2. From germline, CDR1 is LGHNA and CDR2 YSLEER. This CDR3 region has 16 residues. Trimming cost V 0 bases and J 7 bases; bases outside gene matches: 4. DNA for the CDR3: TGCGCCAGCAGCCAAGATCTAGCGGGAGGGATTAATGAGCAGTTCTTC. This encodes CASSQDLAGGINEQFF.

The J gene is TRBJ2-1, the V gene TRBV5-1; 9 nucleotides match TRBD2. The J segment lost 7 bases and the V segment lost 4 bases, leaving 9 bases of the junction unmatched. The germline gives CDR1 SGHRS, CDR2 YFSETQ. CDR3 size: 15 residues. The CDR3 region has the DNA TGCGCCAGCAGCGTGCTAGCGGGGAGGTCGAATGAGCAGTTCTTC. Translation gives CASSVLAGRSNEQFF.

This chain's CDR3 is CASSQRGADTQYF. DNA for the CDR3: TGTGCCAGCAGCCAAAGGGGAGCAGATACGCAGTATTTT. V and J are TRBV3-1 (or the pseudogene TRBV3-2) and TRBJ2-3; D is possibly TRBD1 or TRBD2 (5 bases each). The CDR3 is made up of 13 amino acids. Trimming took off 2 bases at V and 4 bases at J, with 7 bases between the two ends. The germline gives CDR1 LGHDT, CDR2 YNNKEL (reference sequence).

The chain is built from TRBV4-2 and TRBJ1-2, with D unresolved. CDR3 length equals 13 residues. V was pared by 3 bases and J by 6 bases, with 11 bases between. Germline assignment: CDR1 LGHNA and CDR2 YNFKEQ. The CDR3 here is CASSHGNTDGYTF. The DNA of the CDR3 is TGTGCCAGCAGCCATGGTAACACCGATGGCTACACCTTC.

The chain carries TRBV6-5 and TRBJ1-6; no firm D call. The CDR3 has 16 amino acids. The ends were cut back, 0 bases at V and 9 bases at J, with 15 bases in the middle. CDR1 and CDR2 (germline): MNHEY, SVGAGI. This CDR3 reads CASSYSSLLSGSPLHF. In DNA form, the CDR3 reads TGTGCCAGCAGTTACTCGAGTCTACTATCGGGTTCACCCCTCCACTTT.

This clone was observed a handful of times. The V call is TRBV7-6, the J call TRBJ2-7, with TRBD2 identical over 8 bases. Germline CDR1 and CDR2: SGHVS and FNYEAQ. V lost 1 base to trimming and J lost 6 bases; unmatched junction nucleotides: 14. This CDR3 is built from 17 residues. CDR3 loop: CASSLVPGAGGIVEQYF. The CDR3 bases are TGTGCCAGCAGCTTAGTCCCCGGGGCGGGAGGAATCGTCGAGCAGTACTTC. Drawing the rest from reference TRBV7-6 and TRBJ2-7, the complete variable domain is GAGVSQSPRYKVTKRGQDVALRCDPISGHVSLYWYRQALGQGPEFLTYFNYEAQQDKSGLPNDRFSAERPEGSISTLTIQRTEQRDSAMYRCASSLVPGAGGIVEQYFGPGTRLTVT.